Listed below are T cell receptor beta chains from one sample, sequenced in a study of vaccination and CD4 T cells after COVID-19. TCRdb reanalysed the PCR reads using MiXCR and keeps one entry per CDR3 protein. The sample has more than 9,500 distinct CDR3 sequences; about 50% are singletons. The antigens of these receptors remain unknown. The sequenced sample consisted of CD4+ T cells from blood, cultured in vitro. These receptors were collected from a human donor who had recovered from COVID-19. The CDR3 runs from the conserved cysteine through the conserved F or W. A D gene is named only where the DNA matches it firmly. Not every row has a clone size; where given, it reads once, few, many or a size class.

length | J | D | size | V | DNA | CDR3
14 | TRBJ1-2 | - | few | TRBV6-1 | TGTGCCAGCAGTACCCCAGGTGGCGCTGGTGGCTACACCTTC | CASSTPGGAGGYTF
14 | TRBJ1-3 | - | - | TRBV18 | TGTGCCAGCTCGCCCACAACACAGGGCAACACCATATATTTT | CASSPTTQGNTIYF
13 | TRBJ1-5 | - | - | TRBV6-2/TRBV6-3 | TGTGCCAGCACAGCCTTGCGCAATCAGCCCCAGCATTTT | CASTALRNQPQHF
13 | TRBJ1-5 | TRBD1 | - | TRBV30 | TGTGCCTGGCGAGGGGGCGTCGATCAGCCCCAGCATTTT | CAWRGGVDQPQHF
16 | TRBJ1-2 | - | medium-sized | TRBV7-9 | TGTGCCAGCAGCTCCCTCGGACATACTTTCAACTATGGCTACACCTTC | CASSSLGHTFNYGYTF
15 | TRBJ1-2 | - | once | TRBV20-1 | TGCAGTGCTAGAGGCTGGGTGAATTCTAACTATGGCTACACCTTC | CSARGWVNSNYGYTF
14 | TRBJ2-5 | - | - | TRBV7-9 | TGTGCCAGCAGCCCTTACGGGCCGGATGGGACCCAGTACTTC | CASSPYGPDGTQYF
17 | TRBJ1-5 | TRBD1 | - | TRBV4-2 | TGTGCCAGCAGCCAGGATCAGGGGGGGTCTAGCAATCAGCCCCAGCATTTT | CASSQDQGGSSNQPQHF
13 | TRBJ1-6 | - | - | TRBV19 | TGTGCCAGTACCCCGGACGGTTATTCACCCCTCCACTTT | CASTPDGYSPLHF
16 | TRBJ1-5 | - | few | TRBV19 | TGTGCCAGTAGTAGCCGGGACGGCTATAGCAATCAGCCCCAGCATTTT | CASSSRDGYSNQPQHF
17 | TRBJ1-6 | - | - | TRBV7-9 | TGTGCCAGCAGCTGGGGGAACCCGAGCTCCTATAATTCACCCCTCCACTTT | CASSWGNPSSYNSPLHF
16 | TRBJ1-4 | TRBD1 | - | TRBV7-2 | TGTGCCAGCAGCTCCCAGGGGGCCTCAACTAATGAAAAACTGTTTTTT | CASSSQGASTNEKLFF
18 | TRBJ2-5 | TRBD2 | - | TRBV20-1 | TGCAGTGCCCAAGTCCCGGGACTAGCGGGGAGTCAGAGGGGGACCCAGTACTTC | CSAQVPGLAGSQRGTQYF
16 | TRBJ1-5 | - | - | TRBV21-1 | TGTGCCAGCCGGGGGACGCCTTACCATAGCAATCAGCCCCAGCATTTT | CASRGTPYHSNQPQHF
15 | TRBJ2-5 | TRBD1 | - | TRBV12-3/TRBV12-4 | TGTGCCAGCAGCCCGGACAGGGCGCCGGAGGAGACCCAGTACTTC | CASSPDRAPEETQYF
20 | TRBJ2-3 | TRBD2 | - | TRBV7-2 | TGTGCCAGCAAACTGACAGGGCCACGAATAGCGGGAGGGTCCGGAGATACGCAGTATTTT | CASKLTGPRIAGGSGDTQYF
13 | TRBJ1-2 | - | - | TRBV7-2 | TGTGCCAGCAGCTTACAACAGCTCTATGGCTACACCTTC | CASSLQQLYGYTF
12 | TRBJ1-1 | - | - | TRBV24-1 | TGTGCCACCCGTGCCTTGAACACTGAAGCTTTCTTT | CATRALNTEAFF
15 | TRBJ2-7 | - | few | TRBV19 | TGTGCCAGTAGTATACGGGGGACTGCCCCCTACGAGCAGTACTTC | CASSIRGTAPYEQYF
15 | TRBJ2-3 | TRBD1 | few | TRBV6-5 | TGTGCCAGCAGTTACTCAGACAGGGTTGGGGATACGCAGTATTTT | CASSYSDRVGDTQYF
14 | TRBJ2-7 | - | - | TRBV6-1 | TGTGCCAGCAAATGGGAGAGAGGACCCTACGAGCAGTACTTC | CASKWERGPYEQYF
15 | TRBJ1-1 | TRBD1 | - | TRBV19 | TGTGCCAGTGGAACTCGACGGACAGGGGTCGGTGAAGCTTTCTTT | CASGTRRTGVGEAFF
13 | TRBJ1-2 | - | - | TRBV18 | TGTGCCAGCTCACCACGGTCGGACAGCTTCTACACCTTC | CASSPRSDSFYTF
15 | TRBJ2-5 | - | few | TRBV20-1 | TGCAGTGCTAGAGATCAGTGGCCTAAACGTGAGACCCAGTACTTC | CSARDQWPKRETQYF
14 | TRBJ2-3 | TRBD1 | - | TRBV20-1 | TGCAGTGCAAGCCGGGACAGGCGTACAGATACGCAGTATTTT | CSASRDRRTDTQYF
16 | TRBJ2-1 | TRBD1 | - | TRBV6-1 | TGTGCCAGCAGCCCCCGGGACAGGGGGCTTTACAATGAGCAGTTCTTC | CASSPRDRGLYNEQFF
15 | TRBJ1-1 | TRBD1 | - | TRBV7-9 | TGTGCCAGCAGCCCTCGGACAGGGATGTTCACTGAAGCTTTCTTT | CASSPRTGMFTEAFF
12 | TRBJ2-7 | - | - | TRBV6-1 | TGTGCCAGCAGTGCCCGGGACTACGAGCAGTACTTC | CASSARDYEQYF
16 | TRBJ2-1 | - | - | TRBV7-3 | TGTGCCAGCAGCTTAACCGTTTCGAGCTCCTACAATGAGCAGTTCTTC | CASSLTVSSSYNEQFF
17 | TRBJ2-3 | TRBD2 | - | TRBV28 | TGTGCCAGCACCCCGGGGGGAAGCGCTACTAGCACAGATACGCAGTATTTT | CASTPGGSATSTDTQYF
15 | TRBJ2-2 | - | - | TRBV5-3 | TGTGCCAGAGCCCCCCCCCTCTCCAACACCGGGGAGCTGTTTTTT | CARAPPLSNTGELFF
13 | TRBJ1-1 | - | few | TRBV6-1 | TGTGCCAGCAGTGTTGAGCCGAACACTGAAGCTTTCTTT | CASSVEPNTEAFF